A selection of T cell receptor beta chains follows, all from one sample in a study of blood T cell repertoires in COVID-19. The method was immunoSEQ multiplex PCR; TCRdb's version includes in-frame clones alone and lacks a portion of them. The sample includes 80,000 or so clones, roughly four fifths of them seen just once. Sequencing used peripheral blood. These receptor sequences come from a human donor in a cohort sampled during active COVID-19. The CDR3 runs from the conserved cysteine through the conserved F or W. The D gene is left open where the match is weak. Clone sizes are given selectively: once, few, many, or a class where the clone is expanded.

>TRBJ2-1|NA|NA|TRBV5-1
TGCGCCAGCAGCTTGGCTGCGAGCTCCTACAATGAGCAGTTCTTC
CASSLAASSYNEQFF
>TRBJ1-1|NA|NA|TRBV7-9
TGTGCCAGCAGCAAAAACGGGGGACTGAGGACTGAAGCTTTCTTT
CASSKNGGLRTEAFF
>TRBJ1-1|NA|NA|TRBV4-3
TGCGCCAGCAGCCTTACCGGACAGTATTTGGCTGAAGCTTTCTTT
CASSLTGQYLAEAFF
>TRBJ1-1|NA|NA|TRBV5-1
TGCGCCAGCAGCTTGCAGGGAAACACTGAAGCTTTCTTT
CASSLQGNTEAFF
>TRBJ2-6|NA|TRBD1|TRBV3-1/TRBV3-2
TGTGCCAGCAGCCTACGGACAGGGGTTAACGGGGCCAACGTCCTGACTTTC
CASSLRTGVNGANVLTF
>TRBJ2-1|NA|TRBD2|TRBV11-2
TGTGCCAGCAGCTTAGATATGCGGTTGGGCGGGGGATACAATGAGCAGTTCTTC
CASSLDMRLGGGYNEQFF
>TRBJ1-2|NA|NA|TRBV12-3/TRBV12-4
TGTGCCAGCAGCCGGAGTTATGGCTACACCTTC
CASSRSYGYTF
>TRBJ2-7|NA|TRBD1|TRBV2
TGTGCCAGCAGTCTGAGGGACAGCTCCTACGAGCAGTACTTC
CASSLRDSSYEQYF
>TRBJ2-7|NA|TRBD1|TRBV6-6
TGTGCCAGCAGTCGACGACCGGGACAGGGTAAGGAATACGAGCAGTACTTC
CASSRRPGQGKEYEQYF
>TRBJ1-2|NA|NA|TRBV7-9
TGTGCCAGCAGTCCGGCGGCCGTCCAGGGCGGCTACACCTTC
CASSPAAVQGGYTF
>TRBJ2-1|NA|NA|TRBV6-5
TGTGCCAGCGGTCCCCGTCTACAGGAGCAGTTCTTC
CASGPRLQEQFF
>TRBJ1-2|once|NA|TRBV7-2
TGTGCCAGCAGCACAGGGTTACCCTATGGCTACACCTTC
CASSTGLPYGYTF
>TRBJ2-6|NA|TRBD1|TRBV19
TGTGCCAGTCAAGACAGGGGCCTATACTCTGGGGCCAACGTCCTGACTTTC
CASQDRGLYSGANVLTF
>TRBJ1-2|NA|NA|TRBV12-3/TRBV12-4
TGTGCCAGCGCGACAGTCGGGGGGTATGGCTACACCTTC
CASATVGGYGYTF
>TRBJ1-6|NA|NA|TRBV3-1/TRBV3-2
TGTGCCAGCAGCCCCGGACACTCTATTTCACCCCTCCACTTT
CASSPGHSISPLHF
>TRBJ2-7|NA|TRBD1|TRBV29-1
TGCAGCGTAGGGGACAGGAGACACGAGCAGTACTTC
CSVGDRRHEQYF
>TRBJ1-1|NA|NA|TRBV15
TGTGCCACCAGCAGAGATCTCGGAGCTGAAGCTTTCTTT
CATSRDLGAEAFF
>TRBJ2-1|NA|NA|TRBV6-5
TGTGCCAGCAGTTACTCCTTGGCCGATGAGCAGTTCTTC
CASSYSLADEQFF